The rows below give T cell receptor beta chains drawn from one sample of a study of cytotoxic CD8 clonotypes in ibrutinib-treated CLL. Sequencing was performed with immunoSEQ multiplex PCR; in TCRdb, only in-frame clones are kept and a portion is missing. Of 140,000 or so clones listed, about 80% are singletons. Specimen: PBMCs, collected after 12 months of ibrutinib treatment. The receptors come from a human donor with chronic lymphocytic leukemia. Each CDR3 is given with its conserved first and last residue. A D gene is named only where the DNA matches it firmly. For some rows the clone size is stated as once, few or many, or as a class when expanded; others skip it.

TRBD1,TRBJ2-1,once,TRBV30,TGTGCCTATTCCCCCGGGACAGGGGGGGGGAATGAGCAGTTCTTC,CAYSPGTGGGNEQFF
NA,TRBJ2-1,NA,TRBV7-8,TGTGCCAGCAGCTTAGCTGGAGGACCCTACAATGAGCAGTTCTTC,CASSLAGGPYNEQFF
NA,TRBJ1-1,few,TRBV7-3,TGTGCCAGCAGCCCCGGCCGAGGGTCTGAAGCTTTCTTT,CASSPGRGSEAFF
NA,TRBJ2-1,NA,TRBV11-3,TGTGCCAGCAGCCCTAGCTGGCAGGGAAACTACAATGAGCAGTTCTTC,CASSPSWQGNYNEQFF
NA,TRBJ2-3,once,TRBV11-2,TGTGCCAGCAGCTTAGGCGCAGGCCAGACGCAGTATTTT,CASSLGAGQTQYF
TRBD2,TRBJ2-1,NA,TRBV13,TGTGCCAGCAGCTCCCGACTAGCGGGATCGATGAAGGGTTACAATGAGCAGTTCTTC,CASSSRLAGSMKGYNEQFF
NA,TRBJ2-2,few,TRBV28,TGTGCCAGCAGGGGAGTGGGCGGGGAGCTGTTTTTT,CASRGVGGELFF
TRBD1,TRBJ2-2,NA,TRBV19,TGTGCCAGTAGACCCAGACAGGGGGGTATCGGGGAGCTGTTTTTT,CASRPRQGGIGELFF
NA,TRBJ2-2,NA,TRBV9,TGTGCCAGCACTAGAGGCTTTAACACCGGGGAGCTGTTTTTT,CASTRGFNTGELFF
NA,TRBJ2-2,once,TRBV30,TGTGCCTGGGGGAGGGGGACCGGGGAGCTGTTTTTT,CAWGRGTGELFF
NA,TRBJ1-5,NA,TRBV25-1,TGTGCCAGCAGTGATACCGGGCGGCCCCAGCATTTT,CASSDTGRPQHF
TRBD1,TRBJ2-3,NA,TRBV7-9,TGTGCCAGCAGCCCAGGGACAGGGGGACGCACAGATACGCAGTATTTT,CASSPGTGGRTDTQYF
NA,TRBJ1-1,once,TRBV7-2,TGTGCCAGCAGCTTAGAGGTCGGGGTCTTAGCTTTCTTT,CASSLEVGVLAFF
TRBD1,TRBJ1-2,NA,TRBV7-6,TGTGCCAGCAGCATTGGGACAGGGGATGGCTATGGCTACACCTTC,CASSIGTGDGYGYTF
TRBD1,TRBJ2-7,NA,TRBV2,TGTGCCAGCAGGGTGACAGGGCCCGAGCAGTACTTC,CASRVTGPEQYF